This T cell receptor beta chain is drawn from a study of response to subunit inactivated influenza vaccine. The study's findings and limits: With each seasonal influenza vaccination, the authors suggested, few new T cells are recruited.

MiXCR, run by TCRdb on the RT-PCR reads, gives a single entry per CDR3 protein. Of some 540,000 distinct CDR3 sequences in the sample, less than 25% were seen once. The germline gives CDR1 SEHNR, CDR2 FQNEAQ (reference sequence). The CDR3 is 16 amino acids. Trimming cost V 1 base and J 2 bases; bases outside gene matches: 7. This clonotype was seen at least ten times. The target antigen is unknown. These same data were also listed under a study on T cells expressing NK-cell markers. That investigation notes: A 5'RACE template switching approach incorporating UMIs was used to make TCR beta cDNA. Each TCR beta repertoire originated in sorted T cells that were CD3+CD56+NKG2C+, CD3+CD56+NKG2C- or CD3+CD56-NKG2C+. About six of the donors carried dominant NKG2C+ clonotypes that took up about 1.0-7.5% of their CD8+ T cells. Whether expanded NKG2C+ T cell clones were HCMV-specific remained unclear.

The rearrangement links TRBV7-9 to TRBJ2-7; 8 bases match TRBD1. The sequence was collected from a man aged 50 to 60 who received an inactivated influenza vaccine. This specimen consisted of CD4+ T cells sorted from PBMCs, obtained 12 days after vaccination. The CDR3 is CASSLVGGQVTYEQYF. CDR3 coding DNA: TGTGCCAGCAGCTTAGTGGGGGGACAGGTTACCTACGAGCAGTACTTC.